This section outlines one T cell receptor (beta chain) sequence together with its context. The target of this receptor is not known. Per-base qualities were not stored, and no clone one base away is much larger. The library was made by the immunoSEQ multiplex PCR assay. From the authors' description of their analysis: A statistical classification framework was built to diagnose cytomegalovirus status from the catalog of TCR beta chain sequences. In its TCRdb copy, this immuneACCESS table keeps in-frame sequences only and misses some clones. Where compared with another copy, unresolved V genes explain less than half of these, and the others have no known cause. V, J and clone size derive from that table, while D and trimming were established from the DNA sequence. In all, the sample holds around 150,000 clones, and 86% of those were seen once. Of the sample, 5.7% is held by the ten largest clones.

The donors were included in the validation cohort of around 120 subjects, a group kept apart from the roughly 730-subject first cohort. These data come from a study of cytomegalovirus exposure and HLA in healthy donors (TCRdb year 2017). Background for the entire study: A later analysis indicated that the 110 or so validation repertoires were generated on the platform also employed for the 700 or so repertoires of the first cohort. A separate validation cohort of approximately 120 different subjects was used in addition to the 666-subject first cohort. The study combined high-throughput TCR immunosequencing, statistical association of individual TCRs with disease status, and machine learning to predict cytomegalovirus infection status. The study aimed to test whether signatures of past pathogen exposure could be identified by cataloging public T cell receptors. The paper's findings and limits, for the study overall: The classifier was reported to diagnose cytomegalovirus status with high specificity and sensitivity in both the original and validation cohorts. In a later analysis, TCRs clustered in the first cohort were found to also tend to co-occur in the roughly 110 validation repertoires, with 85% to 95% of cluster scores above 0. The study listed 164 TCR beta chains as associated with cytomegalovirus. A few of the identified cytomegalovirus-associated TCR beta chains were confirmed in vitro to be specific for cytomegalovirus antigens. Most TCR sequences were seen in very few donors, while some public TCRs were found in many individuals. The authors suggested that the approach could potentially be generalized to other disease states and immunological phenotypes. All 120 or so repertoires were used to score co-occurrence in the validation cohort in a later analysis, because that analysis had no HLA typing for the cohort.

The CDR3, from cysteine to phenylalanine, totals 17 residues. CDR3 DNA only is kept here, 51 bases in frame from base 1. The sequencing sample was made of PBMCs. The sequence joins TRBV1 to TRBJ2-7; the table gives TRBD1 as D, unverified against the DNA. TRBV1 is assigned pseudogene status. This TCR was recovered from a woman in her twenties or thirties in good health and CMV-seronegative. In nucleotide form, the sequence is TGCACCAGCAGCCATAGCCCCCGAACAGGGACGGAGGACGAGCAGTACTTC. The translation is CTSSHSPRTGTEDEQYF.